One sample yielded the 15 T cell receptor beta chains listed below, sequenced in a study of metastatic and nonmetastatic thyroid tumors (dated by TCRdb to about 2020). The library was produced with PCR. These reads were obtained on an Illumina HiSeq 4000. The public reads were reanalyzed by TCRdb: fastp trimming at Q25, MiXCR alignment, in-frame beta chains only. The sample contains approximately 38,000 clones, roughly 17% of them found a single time. The ten largest account for around a tenth of the sample. No treatment had been received by any patient before thyroid surgery. Material for sequencing was tumor tissue. Receptors originate from a female donor with papillary thyroid cancer or a benign thyroid nodule (not recorded which). Some clones in this sample may be carry-over from other donors' samples.

This clone was seen at least ten times. The V call is TRBV11-1, the J call TRBJ1-3; 7 nucleotides line up with TRBD1. CDR3 size: 18 residues. The trim removed 1 base at V and 0 bases at J, leaving 9 bases unmatched. Germline loops: CDR1 SGHAT, CDR2 FQDESV (reference sequence). CDR3 in DNA: TGTGCCAGCAGCTTAGATTTGCCGCGACAGGGCTCTGGAAACACCATATATTTT. Its translation: CASSLDLPRQGSGNTIYF. Full variable domain (missing parts from reference TRBV11-1 and TRBJ1-3): EAEVAQSPRYKITEKSQAVAFWCDPISGHATLYWYRQILGQGPELLVQFQDESVVDDSQLPKDRFSAERLKGVDSTLKIQPAELGDSAMYLCASSLDLPRQGSGNTIYFGEGSWLTVV.

Concerning this clone: The junction departs from germline at one end; a sequencing error may be responsible. The chain carries TRBV20-1 and TRBJ1-2, with a tentative D call TRBD1 (5 bases). The CDR3 runs 14 residues. CDR1 is DFQATT and CDR2 is SNEGSKA in the germline V gene (reference sequence). Here the CDR3 reads CSARAEGRNYCYTF. CDR3 coding DNA: TGCAGTGCTAGAGCTGAGGGGCGCAACTATTGCTACACCTTC.

V is TRBV11-2 and J is TRBJ2-7; 8 bases match TRBD1. The CDR3 is made up of 12 amino acids. Germline lookup yields CDR1 SGHAT and CDR2 FQNNGV. V lost 5 bases to trimming and J lost 6 bases; unmatched junction nucleotides: 3. CDR3 sequence: CASSRQGSEQYF. DNA for the CDR3: TGTGCCAGCAGCCGACAGGGGAGCGAGCAGTACTTC.

This clone occurred many times. The rearrangement uses TRBV6-1 and TRBJ1-1; D is perhaps TRBD1 (5 bases). V was trimmed by 7 bases and J by 4 bases, leaving 13 bases between them. CDR1 MNHNS and CDR2 SASEGT come from the germline V gene. This CDR3 has 13 residues. CDR3 region: CASKVGQVTEAFF. In nucleotides, the CDR3 is TGTGCCAGCAAGGTGGGGCAGGTCACTGAAGCTTTCTTT.

This clone was counted at least ten times. The genes are TRBV19 and TRBJ1-5; no reliable D call. The CDR3 is made up of 14 amino acids. Trimming pared 4 bases from V and 6 bases from J, leaving 13 bases between. The germline gives CDR1 LNHDA, CDR2 SQIVND (reference sequence). Written as DNA, the CDR3 is TGTGCCAGTAGTACGGAGGGAACGGGTCAGCCCCAGCATTTT. It codes for CASSTEGTGQPQHF.

This clone was detected ten times or more. V and J are TRBV12-3 or TRBV12-4 and TRBJ2-6; 10 positions match TRBD1. The V gene end was trimmed by 6 bases and the J gene end by 0 bases; junction bases not matched to a gene: 2. The CDR3 is 16 amino acids. CDR3 sequence (DNA): TGTGCCAGCAGGGACAGGGGGGGCTCTGGGGCCAACGTCCTGACTTTC. Protein product: CASRDRGGSGANVLTF.

This clone was observed many times. The V call is TRBV7-3, the J call TRBJ2-3, with TRBD2 identical over 12 bases. CDR1 and CDR2 from the germline V gene are SGHTA and FQGTGA. Trimming removed 5 bases from V and 5 bases from J; junction bases left unmatched: 5. This CDR3 has 15 residues. The CDR3, as DNA: TGTGCCAGCAGCCCACGACTAGCGGGGGTAGATACGCAGTATTTT. This codes for CASSPRLAGVDTQYF.

This clone was observed at least ten times. V is TRBV6-1 and J is TRBJ1-1; no clear D gene. The length of the CDR3 is 13 residues. V gave up 6 bases and J gave up 5 bases, with 13 bases separating them. Germline V gene lookup returns CDR1 MNHNS and CDR2 SASEGT. CDR3 nucleotide sequence: TGTGCCAGCAGCCGGACCGCCTGGACTGAAGCTTTCTTT. It specifies CASSRTAWTEAFF.

This clone showed up many times. The identical CDR3 is also encoded by other nucleotide sequences in the sample. The chain couples TRBV6-1 to TRBJ2-7; 8 bases fit TRBD1. V was pared by 5 bases and J by 2 bases, with 5 bases of the junction left unmatched. CDR1 is MNHNS, CDR2 SASEGT, per germline. There are 14 residues in the CDR3. For the CDR3, the DNA is TGTGCCAGCAGTACCCGGGACAGGCCCTACGAGCAGTACTTC. Residues: CASSTRDRPYEQYF.

This clone has ten or more counts. This rearrangement joins TRBV6-1 to TRBJ1-2, with D maybe TRBD1 (5 bases). CDR1 is MNHNS and CDR2 is SASEGT in the germline V gene. The CDR3 is made up of 13 amino acids. This CDR3 reads CATGPGPNYGYTF. CDR3 DNA sequence: TGTGCTACCGGTCCGGGGCCTAACTATGGCTACACCTTC.

This clone has at least ten counts. The chain links TRBV29-1 to TRBJ2-3; 10 nucleotides match TRBD2. Trimming at V came to 5 bases and at J to 0 bases, leaving 2 bases not matched to a gene. This CDR3 is built from 14 residues. Germline CDR1 is SQVTM and CDR2 is ANQGSEA. The CDR3 spells CSVIAGGSTDTQYF. The CDR3 bases are TGCAGCGTTATAGCGGGAGGAAGCACAGATACGCAGTATTTT.

This clone was counted at least ten times. J is TRBJ2-5 and V is TRBV6-2 or TRBV6-3; 11 bases line up with TRBD2. In germline, CDR1 is MNHEY, CDR2 SVGEGT. Trimming took 2 bases from V and 7 from J; bases not matched to a gene: 12. The CDR3 is 17 amino acids. For the CDR3, the DNA is TGTGCCAGCAGTTACCCTCCCAATAGCGGGAGGGAGGTGACCCAGTACTTC. Translating gives CASSYPPNSGREVTQYF.

This clone was seen only once. At one of its ends the junction is not consistent with the germline gene, which may arise from a read error. The same CDR3 also results from other DNA sequences found in this sample. The chain couples TRBV11-2 to TRBJ1-1; D uncertain. Per germline, CDR1 SGHAT and CDR2 FQNNGV. The length of the CDR3 is 13 residues. This CDR3 reads CASSLAGLSEAFF. Written as DNA, the CDR3 is TGTGCAAGCAGCCTCGCGGGATTGTCTGAAGCTTTCTTC.

As regards this clone: Since a much larger clone is just one base distant, this may be a read error. The chain links TRBV12-3 or TRBV12-4 to TRBJ2-5, with a weak D call TRBD1 (5 bases). This CDR3 comprises 11 residues. Trimming stripped 3 bases from V and 8 bases from J, with 7 bases between. The CDR3 DNA is TGTGCCAGCAGTTTGACAGATACCCAGTACTTC. Translated, it gives CASSLTDTQYF.

J is TRBJ1-1 and V is TRBV10-3, with D possibly matching TRBD1 (6 bases). Trimming removed 3 bases from V and 3 bases from J, with 17 bases in between. Germline V gives CDR1 ENHRY, CDR2 SYGVKD. The CDR3 is 16 amino acids. The chain's CDR3 is CAISELGHGRDTEAFF. The CDR3 nucleotides read TGTGCCATCAGTGAACTGGGACACGGTAGGGACACTGAAGCTTTCTTT.